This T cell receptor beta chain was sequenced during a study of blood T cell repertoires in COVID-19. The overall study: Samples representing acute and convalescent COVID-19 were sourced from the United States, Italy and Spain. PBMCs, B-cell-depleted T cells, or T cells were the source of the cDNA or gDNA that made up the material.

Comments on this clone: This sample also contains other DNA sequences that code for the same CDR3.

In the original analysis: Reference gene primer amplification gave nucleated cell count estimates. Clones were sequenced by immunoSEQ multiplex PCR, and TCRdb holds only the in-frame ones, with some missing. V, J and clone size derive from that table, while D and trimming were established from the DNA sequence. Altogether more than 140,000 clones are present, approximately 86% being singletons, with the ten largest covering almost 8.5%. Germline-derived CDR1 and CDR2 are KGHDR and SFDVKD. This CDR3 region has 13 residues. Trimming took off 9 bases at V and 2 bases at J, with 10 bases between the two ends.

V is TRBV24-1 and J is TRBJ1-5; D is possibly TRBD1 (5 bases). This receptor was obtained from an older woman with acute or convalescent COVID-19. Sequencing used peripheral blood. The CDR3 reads CATSRGGNQPQHF. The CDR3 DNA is TGTGCCACCTCTAGGGGTGGCAATCAGCCCCAGCATTTT.